These 9 T cell receptor beta chains came from one sample sequenced in a study of blood T cell repertoires in COVID-19. Repertoires were generated with immunoSEQ multiplex PCR, while TCRdb's copy carries only in-frame clones and drops some. The table lists about 330,000 clones, roughly 86% of them singletons, with around 1.6% in the top ten. Sequencing was performed on peripheral blood. The receptor source for this set is a woman in her forties or fifties with acute or convalescent COVID-19.

The chain uses TRBV13 and TRBJ2-5; 7 nucleotides agree with TRBD1. CDR3 length equals 16 residues. Germline loops: CDR1 PRHDT, CDR2 FYEKMQ (reference sequence). V lost 0 bases and J lost 7; bases outside the gene matches: 11. The CDR3 protein is CASSLGRQGQRRTQYF. The CDR3 DNA reads TGTGCCAGCAGCTTAGGACGACAGGGTCAAAGACGGACCCAGTACTTC.

The chain uses TRBV28 and TRBJ2-3; TRBD1 matches 7 bases. Germline values: CDR1 MDHEN, CDR2 SYDVKM. J gave up 2 bases and V 10 bases, and 6 bases lay outside the gene matches. The CDR3 runs to 13 residues. CDR3 in DNA: TGTGCCACCCGAACAGGGGCCACAGATACGCAGTATTTT. Translating gives CATRTGATDTQYF.

The gene calls are TRBV2 and TRBJ1-4; no clear D gene. This CDR3 is 15 amino acids long. Trimming took off 3 bases at V and 8 bases at J, with 16 bases between the two ends. Looked up from germline, CDR1 is SNHLY and CDR2 is FYNNEI. CDR3 bases: TGTGCCAGCAGTGATCTGCGGGGAGTGGGCGAAAAACTGTTTTTT. Its translation: CASSDLRGVGEKLFF.

The CDR3 coding sequence is TGTGCCTGGAGCCACCCAGGGGGAACCTACGAGCAGTACTTC. The encoded protein is CAWSHPGGTYEQYF. The chain couples TRBV30 to TRBJ2-7, with TRBD1 matching 7 bases. Trimming cost V 3 bases and J 2 bases; bases outside gene matches: 7. This CDR3 contains 14 residues. Germline V CDR1 and CDR2: GTSNPN, SVGIG (reference sequence).

The J gene is TRBJ1-2, the V gene TRBV27; 11 bases align to TRBD1. CDR3 length: 15 amino acids. Trimming cost V 2 bases and J 5 bases; bases outside gene matches: 4. The germline CDR1 and CDR2 sequences are MNHEY and SMNVEV (reference sequence). Here the CDR3 DNA reads TGTGCCAGCAGTTTAGAAGGGACAGGGGGTTATGGCTACACCTTC. Translating gives CASSLEGTGGYGYTF.

The CDR3 reads CASSIRDRGYEQYF. As DNA, the CDR3 is TGTGCCAGTAGTATCAGGGACAGGGGCTACGAGCAGTACTTC. V usage is TRBV19 and J usage is TRBJ2-7, with 10 bases matching TRBD1. J lost 3 bases, V lost 3 bases, and 2 bases had no gene match. This CDR3 comprises 14 residues. Germline CDR1 reads LNHDA; CDR2 reads SQIVND (reference sequence).

The rearrangement joins TRBV18 to TRBJ2-4; 7 bases are shared with TRBD1. CDR1 KGHSH and CDR2 LQKENI come from the germline V gene. This CDR3 spans 14 amino acids. V shed 6 bases, J shed 13 bases, and the junction held 15 bases outside the gene matches. CDR3 bases: TGTGCCAGCTCGGAAAGACAGGGTTCCGTAATCCAGTACTTC. This sequence encodes CASSERQGSVIQYF.

This rearrangement joins TRBV6-6 to TRBJ2-1; possibly TRBD1 for D (5 bases). This CDR3 region has 15 residues. The V and J ends lost 7 bases and 2 bases respectively, with 15 bases between them. The germline CDR1 and CDR2 sequences are MNHNY and SVGAGI (reference sequence). The CDR3 spells CASNLEGVTYNEQFF. For the CDR3, the DNA is TGTGCCAGCAACTTAGAAGGGGTCACCTACAATGAGCAGTTCTTC.

In the case of this clone: Compared with germline, one end of the junction differs, possibly owing to a read error. This chain uses TRBV28 with TRBJ2-6; perhaps TRBD1 as D (5 bases). This CDR3 has 13 amino acids. Germline V gene sequence: CDR1 MDHEN, CDR2 SYDVKM. CDR3 region: CATTLSGANVLTF. Here the CDR3 DNA reads TGTGCCACCACGCTCTCTGGGGCTAACGTCCTGACTTTC.